This passage covers 31 T cell receptor beta chains from one sample sequenced in a study of shared clonotypes between healthy human individuals. Data came from immunoSEQ multiplex PCR; TCRdb stores just in-frame clones and leaves some out. The table has 2 million or so clones, about 95% seen once. It was CD45RO-negative cells, positively selected for CCR7, that made up naive CD8 cells, with terminally differentiated effector memory CD45RA+ cells excluded. What was sequenced was naive CD8+ T cells sorted from blood. The receptors come from a man between 18 and 29 years old in good health.

V gene TRBV29-1 combines with J gene TRBJ2-5, with D perhaps given as TRBD1 or TRBD2 (5 bases each). Germline V gene lookup returns CDR1 SQVTM and CDR2 ANQGSEA. V lost 2 bases and J lost 5, with 12 bases in between. The CDR3 has 13 amino acids. CDR3 nucleotide sequence: TGCAGCGTTGAAAAGGGGCGAGGGGAGACCCAGTACTTC. Translated: CSVEKGRGETQYF.

The genes are TRBV11-2 and TRBJ1-3; the D is unclear. Trimming cost V 3 bases and J 0 bases, with 12 bases left between them. CDR1 and CDR2 from the germline V gene are SGHAT and FQNNGV. CDR3 length: 16 residues. This chain's CDR3 is CASSFDVESSGNTIYF. DNA for the CDR3: TGTGCCAGCAGCTTCGACGTTGAGAGCTCTGGAAACACCATATATTTT.

This rearrangement joins TRBV10-2 to TRBJ2-5, with a possible D match to TRBD2 (6 bases). The CDR3 totals 17 residues. Between the trimmed V and J ends, which lost 4 bases and 2 bases, there was a span of 20 bases. Per germline, CDR1 WSHSY and CDR2 SAAADI. CDR3 loop: CASSAPGAEGPQETQYF. DNA for the CDR3: TGCGCCAGCAGTGCACCGGGAGCGGAAGGCCCACAAGAGACCCAGTACTTC.

Comments on this clone: The same CDR3 also results from other DNA sequences found in this sample. This chain uses TRBV6-5 with TRBJ2-7; D may be TRBD1 (6 bases). The CDR3 consists of 11 residues. Trimming took 4 bases from V and 6 from J, leaving 7 bases between them. Germline-derived CDR1 and CDR2 are MNHEY and SVGAGI. For the CDR3, the DNA is TGTGCCAGCAGTTCAGGGGTCGAGCAGTACTTC. It encodes CASSSGVEQYF.

The chain employs TRBV10-2 and TRBJ2-5, with no clear D. Germline V gene lookup returns CDR1 WSHSY and CDR2 SAAADI. The V and J ends lost 2 bases and 4 bases respectively, with 8 bases between them. CDR3 size: 13 residues. The CDR3 DNA follows: TGCGCCAGCAGTGAGAACCCGGGAGAGACCCAGTACTTC. It specifies CASSENPGETQYF.

Turning to this clone: Other DNA sequences in this specimen translate into the identical CDR3. The chain recombines TRBV4-1 with TRBJ2-7, with 8 bases fitting TRBD2. From germline, CDR1 is MGHRA and CDR2 YSYEKL. The CDR3 sequence is 13 residues long. V lost 3 bases and J lost 2; bases outside the gene matches: 0. CDR3 nucleotide sequence: TGCGCCAGCAGCCAGACTAGCGCCTACGAGCAGTACTTC. Its protein is CASSQTSAYEQYF.

This chain uses TRBV6-1 with TRBJ2-1, with TRBD2 matching over 9 bases. V dropped 4 bases and J dropped 4; count of bases not matched to a gene: 8. The CDR3 is 16 residues long. Per the germline V gene, CDR1 is MNHNS and CDR2 is SASEGT. Written as DNA, the CDR3 is TGTGCCAGCAGTGCCCAACTAGCGGGCCGTTACAATGAGCAGTTCTTC. It is translated as CASSAQLAGRYNEQFF.

This clone appeared a few times. The chain couples TRBV19 to TRBJ1-6; a possible D gene is TRBD1 (6 bases). The CDR3 has 14 amino acids. Trimming took 4 bases from V and 13 from J, leaving 17 bases between them. The germline CDR1 and CDR2 sequences are LNHDA and SQIVND (reference sequence). CDR3 sequence reads: CASSTEGVREPLHF. CDR3 nucleotide sequence: TGTGCCAGTAGTACCGAGGGGGTACGGGAGCCCCTCCACTTT.

This clone was observed a single time. The J gene is TRBJ2-6, the V gene TRBV21-1; no check of the table's D call, TRBD2, against the DNA was made. TRBV21-1 is marked as a pseudogene. The CDR3 is 17 residues long. The CDR3 DNA is TGTGCCAGCAGCAAAGTGGTGGGTACGCGGGGGGCCAACGTCCTGACTTTC. Its translation is CASSKVVGTRGANVLTF.

The rearrangement joins TRBV4-1 to TRBJ2-7; tentative D call: TRBD1 (5 bases). This CDR3 is 14 amino acids long. V gave up 4 bases and J gave up 3 bases, with 13 bases separating them. Germline V lookup: CDR1 MGHRA, CDR2 YSYEKL. The CDR3 coding sequence is TGCGCCAGCAGCCTGGCTGCGGACAACTACGAGCAGTACTTC. It specifies CASSLAADNYEQYF.

The CDR3 region is CASSAPGLEILYF. The CDR3 DNA sequence: TGTGCCAGCAGTGCGCCGGGACTAGAAATTTTGTATTTT. The chain couples TRBV2 to TRBJ2-3; 8 nucleotides agree with TRBD2. The CDR3 length is 13 residues. The V segment lost 4 bases and the J segment 14 bases; nucleotides outside the gene matches: 11. The germline V gene has CDR1 SNHLY and CDR2 FYNNEI.

A word on this clone: Other nucleotide sequences from this sample produce the same CDR3. The gene calls are TRBV2 and TRBJ2-5, with D possibly matching TRBD1 (6 bases). This CDR3 spans 14 amino acids. The ends were cut back, 1 base at V and 4 bases at J, with 10 bases in the middle. Germline V gene lookup returns CDR1 SNHLY and CDR2 FYNNEI. CDR3 nucleotides: TGTGCCAGCAGTGAAGGGCAGGGGATAGAGACCCAGTACTTC. Protein sequence: CASSEGQGIETQYF. Full variable domain (missing parts from reference TRBV2 and TRBJ2-5): EPEVTQTPSHQVTQMGQEVILRCVPISNHLYFYWYRQILGQKVEFLVSFYNNEISEKSEIFDDQFSVERPDGSNFTLKIRSTKLEDSAMYFCASSEGQGIETQYFGPGTRLLVL.

This chain joins TRBV5-4 and TRBJ1-1; no firm D call. Germline values: CDR1 SGHNT, CDR2 YYREEE (reference sequence). The CDR3 runs to 13 residues. V lost 4 bases and J lost 1, with 8 bases in between. In nucleotides, the CDR3 is TGTGCCAGCAGCCCGGCCCAGAACACTGAAGCTTTCTTT. It specifies CASSPAQNTEAFF.

The chain links TRBV5-1 to TRBJ1-6, with a possible D match to TRBD1 (6 bases). The germline V gene has CDR1 SGHRS and CDR2 YFSETQ. The V gene lost 2 bases and the J gene lost 5 bases, with 11 bases spanning the gap. This CDR3 contains 15 residues. The CDR3 DNA is TGCGCCAGCAGCTTATCAGGGGCACATAATTCACCCCTCCACTTT. It specifies CASSLSGAHNSPLHF.

On this clone: The same CDR3 can be traced to other DNA sequences in this sample. V gene TRBV5-6 combines with J gene TRBJ1-1, with D unclear. The CDR3 sequence is 13 residues long. Trimming cost V 2 bases and J 0 bases, with 5 bases left between them. From germline, CDR1 is SGHDT and CDR2 YYEEEE. CDR3 in amino acids: CASSLTVNTEAFF. CDR3 nucleotide sequence: TGTGCCAGCAGCTTAACAGTGAACACTGAAGCTTTCTTT.

The V call is TRBV19, the J call TRBJ2-2; 9 positions match TRBD2. CDR1 is LNHDA, CDR2 SQIVND, per germline (reference sequence). This CDR3 comprises 16 residues. The junction had 6 bases not matched to a gene; V was cut back by 4 bases and J by 3 bases. The CDR3 spells CASSTLSGGDTGELFF. The CDR3 bases are TGTGCCAGTAGTACCCTTAGCGGGGGCGACACCGGGGAGCTGTTTTTT.

This chain connects TRBV27 to TRBJ2-3, with TRBD2 matching over 7 bases. V was pared by 2 bases and J by 4 bases, with 6 bases of the junction left unmatched. The CDR3 consists of 15 residues. CDR1 is MNHEY and CDR2 is SMNVEV in the germline V gene (reference sequence). CDR3 region: CASSLGGSRADTQYF. The CDR3 DNA follows: TGTGCCAGCAGTTTAGGCGGGAGTCGGGCAGATACGCAGTATTTT.

The rearrangement links TRBV6-5 to TRBJ1-4; D unclear. Germline assignment: CDR1 MNHEY and CDR2 SVGAGI. This CDR3 has 12 residues. V was clipped by 7 bases and J by 7 bases, with 10 bases between them. The DNA of the CDR3 is TGTGCCAGCACTACAATCGGTGAAAAACTGTTTTTT. Amino acids: CASTTIGEKLFF.

The chain combines TRBV21-1 with TRBJ1-6; TRBD1 was called by the table and not checked on the DNA. TRBV21-1 is a pseudogene segment. The CDR3 has 17 residues. This CDR3 reads CASSKRDRGWDGSPLHF. In DNA form, the CDR3 reads TGTGCCAGCAGCAAGCGGGACAGGGGCTGGGACGGTTCACCCCTCCACTTT.

This clone was recorded once. The chain combines TRBV4-1 with TRBJ2-7, with D perhaps TRBD2 (6 bases). This CDR3 comprises 15 residues. The V and J ends lost 0 bases and 2 bases respectively, with 11 bases between them. CDR1 and CDR2 from the germline V gene are MGHRA and YSYEKL. CDR3: CASSQERRGPYEQYF. Here the CDR3 DNA reads TGCGCCAGCAGCCAAGAAAGGCGGGGCCCCTACGAGCAGTACTTC.

This sequence joins TRBV9 and TRBJ1-1; D possibly corresponds to TRBD1 (5 bases). Germline V lookup: CDR1 SGDLS, CDR2 YYNGEE. Trimming pared 2 bases from V and 7 bases from J, leaving 12 bases between. The CDR3 runs to 13 residues. Here the CDR3 reads CASSVMVDSEAFF. The CDR3 bases are TGTGCCAGCAGCGTTATGGTCGACAGTGAAGCTTTCTTT.

The chain recombines TRBV4-1 with TRBJ2-7; D is unresolved. V was clipped by 0 bases and J by 3 bases, with 12 bases between them. CDR3 length: 15 amino acids. CDR1 MGHRA and CDR2 YSYEKL come from the germline V gene. DNA for the CDR3: TGCGCCAGCAGCCAAGAATTGGTCGGATACTACGAGCAGTACTTC. It is translated as CASSQELVGYYEQYF.

The gene calls are TRBV19 and TRBJ2-5, with 11 bases identical to TRBD2. This CDR3 is built from 17 residues. Per the germline V gene, CDR1 is LNHDA and CDR2 is SQIVND (reference sequence). V trimming: 0 bases; J trimming: 2 bases; junction bases outside the gene matches: 5. The CDR3 nucleotides read TGTGCCAGTAGTATAGATAGCGGGGGGGTCCCGCAAGAGACCCAGTACTTC. This translates into CASSIDSGGVPQETQYF.

V and J are TRBV4-1 and TRBJ2-5, with TRBD2 matching 10 bases. Germline CDR1 reads MGHRA; CDR2 reads YSYEKL. The V and J ends lost 0 bases and 3 bases, in that order; junction bases with no gene match: 1. The CDR3 is 15 residues long. CDR3 amino acids: CASSQETSGEETQYF. As DNA, the CDR3 is TGCGCCAGCAGCCAAGAAACTAGCGGGGAAGAGACCCAGTACTTC.

Remarks on this clone: This CDR3 is also generated by other DNA sequences in the sample. The DNA of the CDR3 is TGTGCCAGCAGCTTACAGGGGGCAGGCACTGAAGCTTTCTTT. Translating gives CASSLQGAGTEAFF. The chain carries TRBV13 and TRBJ1-1; TRBD1 matches at 8 bases. The CDR3 loop spans 14 amino acids. Germline loops: CDR1 PRHDT, CDR2 FYEKMQ (reference sequence). The V segment lost 2 bases and the J segment 4 bases; nucleotides outside the gene matches: 3.

Written as DNA, the CDR3 is TGCAGCGTTGAAGCAGGACAGGGAAAAGAGACCCAGTACTTC. This sequence encodes CSVEAGQGKETQYF. The J gene is TRBJ2-5, the V gene TRBV29-1; 8 nucleotides align to TRBD1. The CDR3 has 14 amino acids. With 1 base clipped from V and 3 bases from J, the junction kept 4 bases outside the gene matches. Per the germline V gene, CDR1 is SQVTM and CDR2 is ANQGSEA.

The V call is TRBV10-1, the J call TRBJ2-7, with 9 bases aligning to TRBD2. The CDR3 length is 16 residues. The V and J ends lost 3 bases and 3 bases, in that order; junction bases with no gene match: 9. Germline CDR1 is WNHNN and CDR2 is SYGVQD (reference sequence). CDR3 in DNA: TGCGCCAGCAGTGACGGGCTTAGCGGGGGTCACTACGAGCAGTACTTC. Encoded protein: CASSDGLSGGHYEQYF.

The gene calls are TRBV2 and TRBJ2-6, with D uncertain. The CDR3 contains 18 residues. Germline CDR1 is SNHLY and CDR2 is FYNNEI. Deletions cut 2 bases from V and 3 bases from J, with 17 bases between. The CDR3 DNA follows: TGTGCCAGCAGTGAAACCAAGTTGGGATTATTTGGGGCCAACGTCCTGACTTTC. Its translation: CASSETKLGLFGANVLTF.

The gene calls are TRBV4-2 and TRBJ2-2; weak D call: TRBD2 (5 bases). This CDR3 comprises 15 residues. The ends were cut back, 0 bases at V and 6 bases at J, with 11 bases in the middle. The germline V gene has CDR1 LGHNA and CDR2 YNFKEQ. The CDR3 DNA is TGTGCCAGCAGCCAAGATCATAACGGGGCCGGGGAGCTGTTTTTT. It is translated as CASSQDHNGAGELFF.

This chain links TRBV27 with TRBJ2-3, with D perhaps assigned TRBD1 or TRBD2 (6 bases each). Germline V gene sequence: CDR1 MNHEY, CDR2 SMNVEV (reference sequence). The CDR3 runs to 18 residues. Trimming pared 3 bases from V and 0 bases from J, leaving 19 bases between. The CDR3 here is CASSFRGAGIPSTDTQYF. CDR3 sequence (DNA): TGTGCCAGCAGTTTTAGGGGGGCGGGGATACCTAGCACAGATACGCAGTATTTT.

The chain carries TRBV10-3 and TRBJ2-3; D is unresolved. Trimming removed 4 bases at V and 2 bases at J, with 1 base between. The CDR3 runs 11 residues. CDR1 is ENHRY and CDR2 is SYGVKD in the germline V gene. CDR3 sequence (DNA): TGTGCCATCAGTGCCACAGATACGCAGTATTTT. It yields the protein CAISATDTQYF.